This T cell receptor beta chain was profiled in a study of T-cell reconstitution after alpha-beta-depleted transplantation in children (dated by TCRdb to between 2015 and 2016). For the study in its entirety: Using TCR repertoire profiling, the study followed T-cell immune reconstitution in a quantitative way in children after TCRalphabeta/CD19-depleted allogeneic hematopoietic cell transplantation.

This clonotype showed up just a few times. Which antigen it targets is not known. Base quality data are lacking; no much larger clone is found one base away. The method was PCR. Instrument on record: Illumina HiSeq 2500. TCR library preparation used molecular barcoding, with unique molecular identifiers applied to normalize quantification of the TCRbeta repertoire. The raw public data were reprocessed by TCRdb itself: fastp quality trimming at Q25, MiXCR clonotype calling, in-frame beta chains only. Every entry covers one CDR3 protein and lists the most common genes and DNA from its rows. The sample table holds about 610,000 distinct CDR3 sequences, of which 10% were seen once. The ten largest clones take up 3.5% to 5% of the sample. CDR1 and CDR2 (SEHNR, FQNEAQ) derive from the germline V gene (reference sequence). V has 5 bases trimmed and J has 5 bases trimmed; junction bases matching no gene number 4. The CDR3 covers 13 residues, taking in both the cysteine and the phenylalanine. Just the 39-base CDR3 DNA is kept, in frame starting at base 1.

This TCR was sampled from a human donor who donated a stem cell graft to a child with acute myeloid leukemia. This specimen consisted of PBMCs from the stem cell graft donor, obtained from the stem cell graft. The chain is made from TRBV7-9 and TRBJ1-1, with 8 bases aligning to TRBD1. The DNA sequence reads TGTGCCAGCAGCCAGGGGGCAGGGACTGAAGCTTTCTTT. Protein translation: CASSQGAGTEAFF.